Here is one T cell receptor (beta chain) with its context. This clone's antigen is unknown. These data originate in a study of T cells expressing NK-cell markers (dated by TCRdb to between 2020 and 2021). With regard to the full study: TCR beta-chain repertoires were profiled in sorted CD3+CD56+NKG2C+, CD3+CD56+NKG2C- and CD3+CD56-NKG2C+ T-cell subsets from roughly eight donors. Among the eight sequenced donors, seven were HCMV-seropositive and one was HCMV-seronegative. Randomly selected healthy volunteers, three men and five women, were used as the eight sequenced donors. Libraries were sequenced as 2 x 150 bp reads on Illumina HiSeq 2000/2500, MiSeq or NextSeq.

HCMV-specific IgG was detected in serum with a commercial ELISA kit to determine HCMV serostatus. Peripheral blood mononuclear cells were isolated from blood by Ficoll density gradient centrifugation. On the study overall, not on this receptor specifically: Those dominant clonotypes were again the most abundant among CD3+CD56-NKG2C+ cells in several donors, at roughly 28.3-60.1%. In 5 to 7 donors, the dominant CD3+CD56+NKG2C+ clonotypes were found to rank among the top 10 CD8+ clonotypes and to make up about 1.0-8% of CD8+ T cells. It remained unclear whether the expanded NKG2C-expressing T cell clones were specific for HCMV antigens.

The sequencer was an Illumina HiSeq 2000. TCR beta cDNA libraries were made by 5'RACE template switching that added a universal primer site and unique molecular identifiers. Synthesis of cDNA was primed from the TCR beta constant segment and was followed by two consecutive PCR amplification steps. The paper's processing steps were these. MIGEC handled demultiplexing of the reads and grouping by UMI, while MiTCR was used to assemble and quantify clonotypes. To exclude erroneous sequences, any TCR cDNA sequence not supported by at least two reads was discarded. Downstream repertoire analysis used the tcR package, and clonotypes were matched across fractions by CDR3 nucleotide sequence plus V segment. VDJmatch was used to annotate antigen specificity against VDJdb, with one amino acid substitution in CDR3 allowed. The reads were reprocessed in TCRdb, with one entry per CDR3 protein sequence and no accompanying DNA. V and J calls and clone size were set by TCRdb, not the authors. For this sample, the table gives hundreds of thousands of distinct CDR3 sequences. The top ten clones comprise more than 3.5% of the sample.

CDR1 and CDR2 are read off the germline V gene (reference sequence) as SGHNT and YYREEE. The CDR3 goes from the cysteine to the phenylalanine over 15 residues. The record lacks a DNA sequence. Sample: blood T cells: a sorted CD56 or NKG2C T cell subset, CD4+ or CD8+ T cells, or bulk PBMC T cells (not recorded which). The rearrangement joined TRBV5-4 to TRBJ2-5; as DNA is missing, the TRBD2 call by TCRdb cannot be tested. This TCR derives from a woman between 18 and 70 years old in good health. The CDR3 protein sequence reads: CASSAPGLLQETQYF.